This T cell receptor beta chain was identified in a study of T-cell memory formation after mild COVID-19. Overall study findings and caveats: CD4+ contracting clones lay mainly in CM and EM, CD8+ ones in EMRA.

This clonotype was seen a few times. Its antigen remains unknown. A single record per CDR3 protein comes from TCRdb applying MiXCR to the 5' RACE reads. The table includes around 420,000 distinct CDR3 sequences, 20% to 25% detected once. The J segment lost 2 bases and the V segment lost 8 bases, leaving 11 bases of the junction unmatched. The CDR3 consists of 16 residues. The germline gives CDR1 MNHNS, CDR2 SASEGT. The sequencing sample was made of PBMCs or a T cell subset sorted from them (not recorded which). This clonotype originated in an adult woman who had mild COVID-19 (a few samples of this study predate the infection). Cell type and time point are not known. The chain couples TRBV6-1 to TRBJ1-5; 8 bases align to TRBD1. The CDR3 here is CASEARDRGGNQPQHF. The CDR3, as DNA: TGTGCCAGCGAGGCAAGAGACAGGGGCGGCAATCAGCCCCAGCATTTT.